This TCR beta chain was sequenced for a study of CD8 T cells in Susac syndrome. Sequencing targeted TCR beta in blood CD8+ and CD4+ T cells. In the multiple sclerosis control group, patients were treatment-naive and had stable or active relapsing-remitting disease. Trimming pared 3 bases from V and 1 base from J, leaving 12 bases between. CDR3 size: 14 residues. The germline gives CDR1 GTSNPN, CDR2 SVGIG (reference sequence). Random hexamers were used to reverse transcribe an amount of roughly 0.45 to 1 ug RNA. Across 54 Vbeta and 13 Jbeta, immunoSEQ multiplex PCR amplified TCR beta CDR3. TCRdb called the immunoSEQ multiplex PCR reads again in MiXCR, with one record for every CDR3 protein. The sample shows 150,000 to 180,000 distinct CDR3 sequences, roughly 94% of them seen only once. On this clonotype: Its target is unknown.

Findings and caveats of the study: The TCR sequencing and HLA analysis in the study involved a relatively small number of individuals, as the study acknowledged.

This receptor was taken from a human donor with multiple sclerosis. Sample: CD8+ T cells from PBMCs. J is TRBJ1-1 and V is TRBV30; no reliable D call. The CDR3 region is CAWREPGTNTEAFF. Written as DNA, the CDR3 is TGTGCCTGGAGAGAGCCAGGAACGAACACTGAAGCTTTCTTT.